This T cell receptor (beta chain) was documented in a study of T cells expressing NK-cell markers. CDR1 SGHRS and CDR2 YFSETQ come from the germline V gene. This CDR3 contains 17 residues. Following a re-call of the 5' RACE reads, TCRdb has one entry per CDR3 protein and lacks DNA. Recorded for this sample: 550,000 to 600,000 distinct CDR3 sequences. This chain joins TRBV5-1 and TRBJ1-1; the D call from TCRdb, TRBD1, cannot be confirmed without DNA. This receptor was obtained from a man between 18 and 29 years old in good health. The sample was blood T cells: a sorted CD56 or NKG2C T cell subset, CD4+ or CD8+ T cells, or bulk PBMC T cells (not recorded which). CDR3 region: CASSLSFVGQRNTEAFF.